Listed below are T cell receptor beta chains from one sample, sequenced in a study of blood T cell repertoires in COVID-19. Sequencing was performed with immunoSEQ multiplex PCR; in TCRdb, only in-frame clones are kept and a portion is missing. This sample carries 85,000 to 120,000 clones, 70% to 90% of them seen once, and the ten largest clones take around 2%. The specimen sequenced was peripheral blood. These receptors were obtained from a man aged 45-60 years with active COVID-19. Both conserved end residues are part of each CDR3. The D gene is left open where the match is weak. The size field is filled for only some rows; it gives once, few, many or a size class.

>17|TRBV19|TRBD1|NA|TRBJ1-2
CASSRGFRGRSGHGYTF
TGTGCCAGTAGTAGGGGGTTTAGGGGGCGCTCTGGCCATGGCTACACCTTC
>15|TRBV18|TRBD1|NA|TRBJ1-5
CASSQGTGKYQPQHF
TGTGCCAGCTCACAAGGGACAGGGAAGTATCAGCCCCAGCATTTT
>13|TRBV12-3/TRBV12-4|NA|NA|TRBJ2-7
CASSLNELGEQYF
TGTGCCAGCAGTTTAAACGAGCTCGGCGAGCAGTACTTC
>16|TRBV4-3|TRBD2|NA|TRBJ2-7
CASSQAGTRFIYEQYF
TGCGCCAGCAGCCAAGCAGGGACTAGGTTTATCTACGAGCAGTACTTC
>16|TRBV7-2|NA|NA|TRBJ2-6
CASSVWGLSGANVLTF
TGTGCCAGCAGCGTGTGGGGCCTCTCTGGGGCCAACGTCCTGACTTTC
>13|TRBV2|NA|NA|TRBJ1-2
CASSSDSGYGYTF
TGTGCCAGCAGCTCAGACAGCGGGTATGGCTACACCTTC
>15|TRBV7-6|TRBD2|NA|TRBJ2-7
CASSVQGGPRYEQYF
TGTGCCAGCAGCGTCCAGGGAGGGCCTAGATACGAGCAGTACTTC
>15|TRBV5-6|NA|NA|TRBJ2-1
CASRSGQGLYNEQFF
TGTGCCAGCAGATCCGGACAGGGACTATACAATGAGCAGTTCTTC
>12|TRBV3-1/TRBV3-2|NA|NA|TRBJ2-7
CASSQGLWEQYF
TGTGCCAGCAGCCAAGGACTTTGGGAGCAGTACTTC
>15|TRBV5-1|NA|NA|TRBJ1-1
CASSLVGTGNTEAFF
TGCGCCAGCAGCTTGGTGGGTACAGGGAACACTGAAGCTTTCTTT
>15|TRBV7-2|TRBD1|once|TRBJ1-6
CASSPGTGVNSPLHF
TGTGCCAGCAGCCCCGGGACAGGGGTAAATTCACCCCTCCACTTT
>15|TRBV10-3|TRBD2|NA|TRBJ2-3
CASSGGAVGTDTQYF
TGTGCCAGTAGCGGGGGGGCCGTTGGTACAGATACGCAGTATTTT
>14|TRBV15|NA|few|TRBJ1-1
CATSRASFNTEAFF
TGTGCCACCAGCAGAGCCTCCTTTAACACTGAAGCTTTCTTT
>15|TRBV7-6|NA|NA|TRBJ1-6
CASSLAQGRDSPLHF
TGTGCCAGCAGCTTAGCGCAGGGGAGAGATTCACCCCTCCACTTT
>16|TRBV30|NA|NA|TRBJ1-5
CAWSVGLGQPDQPQHF
TGTGCCTGGAGTGTGGGTTTGGGGCAGCCTGATCAGCCCCAGCATTTT
>13|TRBV6-5|NA|NA|TRBJ2-2
CASRRGYTGELFF
TGTGCCAGCAGGCGGGGTTACACCGGGGAGCTGTTTTTT
>17|TRBV7-8|TRBD2|NA|TRBJ2-5
CASSLPYRLAISETQYF
TGTGCCAGCAGCTTACCCTATCGACTAGCAATATCGGAGACCCAGTACTTC
>13|TRBV27|NA|NA|TRBJ2-7
CASSLADTYEQYF
TGTGCCAGCAGTTTGGCGGACACCTACGAGCAGTACTTC
>15|TRBV7-2|TRBD1|once|TRBJ1-4
CASSLVAGGNEKLFF
TGTGCCAGCAGCTTAGTCGCAGGGGGAAACGAAAAACTGTTTTTT
>19|TRBV11-2|TRBD1|NA|TRBJ2-2
CASRSMKRDRGKNTGELFF
TGTGCCAGCAGGTCGATGAAAAGGGACAGGGGGAAGAACACCGGGGAGCTGTTTTTT
>14|TRBV4-3|TRBD2|NA|TRBJ2-7
CASSYVGAGYEQYF
TGCGCCAGCAGCTACGTGGGAGCGGGGTACGAGCAGTACTTC
>16|TRBV5-6|TRBD2|NA|TRBJ2-7
CASSHERGALSYEQYF
TGTGCCAGCAGCCACGAGCGGGGGGCGCTTTCCTACGAGCAGTACTTC
>13|TRBV2|NA|NA|TRBJ1-1
CASSKHKNTEAFF
TGTGCCAGCAGTAAACACAAGAACACTGAAGCTTTCTTT